The 21 T cell receptor beta chains in this list originate from one sample, sequenced in a study of T cells in Graves' hyperthyroidism and ophthalmopathy. Researchers took RNA transcripts and amplified the TCR beta CDR3 regions from them. First-round RT-PCR targeting the TCR CDR3 was performed with the HTBI primer set. MiXCR was run by TCRdb on the multiplex PCR reads, yielding one entry per CDR3 protein. This sample has under 400,000 distinct CDR3 sequences, with roughly 18% found just once. The source material was blood. Source of these receptors: a woman aged 50 to 65 with Graves' hyperthyroidism.

This clonotype showed up many times. This chain connects TRBV27 to TRBJ1-2; 7 bases align to TRBD1. Germline CDR1 is MNHEY and CDR2 is SMNVEV (reference sequence). This CDR3 is built from 14 residues. J was trimmed by 5 bases and V by 4 bases; bases with no gene match: 7. The CDR3 reads CASSYAGGSYGYTF. The CDR3 DNA is TGTGCCAGCAGTTATGCAGGGGGTTCTTATGGCTACACCTTC.

This clonotype was counted between two and nine times. This CDR3 is CAWAGTGAYGYTF. As DNA, the CDR3 is TGTGCCTGGGCCGGGACAGGGGCCTATGGCTACACCTTC. This sequence joins TRBV30 and TRBJ1-2, with 10 bases identical to TRBD1. V lost 5 bases and J lost 4; bases outside the gene matches: 4. CDR1 and CDR2 (germline): GTSNPN, SVGIG (reference sequence). CDR3 length: 13 amino acids. The full variable domain, its missing parts supplied by reference TRBV30 and TRBJ1-2, is SQTIHQWPATLVQPVGSPLSLECTVEGTSNPNLYWYRQAAGRGLQLLFYSVGIGQISSEVPQNLSASRPQDRQFILSSKKLLLSDSGFYLCAWAGTGAYGYTFGSGTRLTVV.

About this clonotype: A read error may explain this, as a much larger clone is one base away. The gene calls are TRBV7-3 and TRBJ1-1; D is undetermined. The CDR3 has 13 amino acids. CDR1 and CDR2 from the germline V gene are SGHTA and FQGTGA. CDR3 bases: TGTGCCAGCAGCTCGGGCAGCAGCACTGAAGCTCTCTTT. Residues: CASSSGSSTEALF.

This clonotype was observed a few times. The J gene is TRBJ1-1, the V gene TRBV29-1; the D gene is possibly TRBD1 (5 bases). This CDR3 region has 11 residues. The V end was cut by 7 bases, the J end by 3 bases, with 9 bases between. In germline, CDR1 is SQVTM, CDR2 ANQGSEA. The CDR3: CSGGHDTEAFF. The CDR3 nucleotides are TGCAGCGGCGGACACGACACTGAAGCTTTCTTT.

J is TRBJ2-1 and V is TRBV2; D remains ambiguous. CDR1 and CDR2 (germline): SNHLY, FYNNEI. CDR3 length equals 14 residues. V was clipped by 2 bases and J by 4 bases, with 9 bases between them. Here the CDR3 reads CASSELQQYNEQFF. CDR3 nucleotides: TGTGCCAGCAGTGAATTGCAACAGTACAATGAGCAGTTCTTC.

This clonotype was counted ten times or more. The gene calls are TRBV5-1 and TRBJ2-5; 9 positions agree with TRBD2. Germline loops: CDR1 SGHRS, CDR2 YFSETQ. With 4 bases clipped from V and 1 base from J, the junction kept 2 bases outside the gene matches. The CDR3 is made up of 14 amino acids. DNA of the CDR3: TGCGCCAGCAGCCGGGGACTAGCCCAAGAGACCCAGTACTTC. Translation gives CASSRGLAQETQYF.

This chain uses TRBV12-3 or TRBV12-4 with TRBJ1-4; unclear D gene. The CDR3 has 12 amino acids. V shed 6 bases and J shed 8 bases, with 10 bases lying between them. CDR3 sequence reads: CASSLLREKLFF. In nucleotides, the CDR3 is TGTGCCAGCAGCCTTCTACGGGAAAAACTGTTTTTT.

This clonotype was seen ten or more times. The chain employs TRBV11-2 and TRBJ1-6; 7 bases fit TRBD1. Germline assignment: CDR1 SGHAT and CDR2 FQNNGV. CDR3 length: 15 amino acids. Trimming took 2 bases from V and 9 from J; bases not matched to a gene: 7. CDR3 protein: CASSLSRQGGSPLHF. As DNA, the CDR3 is TGTGCCAGCAGCTTATCAAGGCAGGGGGGTTCACCCCTCCACTTT. Complete variable domain (other parts from reference TRBV11-2 and TRBJ1-6): EAGVAQSPRYKIIEKRQSVAFWCNPISGHATLYWYQQILGQGPKLLIQFQNNGVVDDSQLPKDRFSAERLKGVDSTLKIQPAKLEDSAVYLCASSLSRQGGSPLHFGNGTRLTVT.

The sample holds a few counts of this clonotype. The rearrangement uses TRBV20-1 and TRBJ2-5, with D unresolved. Germline V gene data show CDR1 as DFQATT and CDR2 as SNEGSKA (reference sequence). The CDR3 length is 12 residues. The V gene lost 6 bases and the J gene lost 4 bases, with 12 bases spanning the gap. CDR3: CSARWIRETQYF. As DNA, the CDR3 is TGCAGTGCACGATGGATTCGAGAGACCCAGTACTTC.

This clonotype appeared many times. The CDR3 nucleotides read TGCAGTGCTAGGCTCCCTCTAGGGTGGGATGAGCAGTTCTTC. This codes for CSARLPLGWDEQFF. The V call is TRBV20-1, the J call TRBJ2-1; D gene unclear. This CDR3 comprises 14 residues. The V end lost 3 bases, the J end lost 8 bases, and 17 bases lay between the germline ends. Germline CDR1 is DFQATT and CDR2 is SNEGSKA (reference sequence).

The rearrangement uses TRBV12-3 or TRBV12-4 and TRBJ2-6; D possibly matches TRBD1 or TRBD2 (6 bases each). The CDR3 has 17 amino acids. V was clipped by 9 bases and J by 2 bases, with 20 bases between them. The CDR3 here is CASLGGGGITGANVLTF. Written as DNA, the CDR3 is TGTGCCAGTCTGGGGGGCGGCGGAATAACTGGGGCCAACGTCCTGACTTTC.

V is TRBV6-1 and J is TRBJ2-7; weak D call: TRBD2 (6 bases). Germline V gene data show CDR1 as MNHNS and CDR2 as SASEGT. V was pared by 4 bases and J by 6 bases, with 10 bases between. The CDR3 contains 12 residues. As DNA, the CDR3 is TGTGCCAGCAGTGCCGCGGGGAGCGAGCAGTACTTC. Protein product: CASSAAGSEQYF.

A few counts support this clonotype. The chain uses TRBV6-1 and TRBJ2-2; TRBD1 is a possible D gene (5 bases). CDR3 length: 13 amino acids. V gave up 7 bases and J gave up 1 base, with 7 bases separating them. Germline V gene sequence: CDR1 MNHNS, CDR2 SASEGT. The DNA of the CDR3 is TGTGCCAGCAAAGACAGGAACACCGGGGAGCTGTTTTTT. This sequence encodes CASKDRNTGELFF.

The chain links TRBV3-1 to TRBJ2-3; 9 bases map to TRBD2. CDR1 is LGHDT and CDR2 is YNNKEL in the germline V gene (reference sequence). The CDR3 is 12 residues long. V was pared by 4 bases and J by 9 bases, with 2 bases of the junction left unmatched. The CDR3 DNA reads TGTGCCAGCAGCCCAAGCGGGAGGACGCAGTATTTT. Amino acid sequence: CASSPSGRTQYF.

This clonotype was counted at least ten times. The chain combines TRBV5-1 with TRBJ2-5, with 11 bases that match TRBD2. Germline assignment: CDR1 SGHRS and CDR2 YFSETQ. With 4 bases clipped from V and 5 bases from J, the junction kept 13 bases outside the gene matches. CDR3 size: 17 residues. CDR3 region: CASSTPGTSGVGETQYF. The DNA of the CDR3 is TGCGCCAGCAGCACCCCCGGGACTAGCGGCGTAGGGGAGACCCAGTACTTC.

This clonotype was seen a handful of times. J is TRBJ2-3 and V is TRBV12-3 or TRBV12-4; the D is unclear. V gave up 3 bases and J gave up 4 bases, with 8 bases separating them. The CDR3 is 13 residues long. CDR3 nucleotide sequence: TGTGCCAGCAGTTTCTTGGGTTCAGATACGCAGTATTTT. Translated: CASSFLGSDTQYF.

In its sample, this clonotype was seen once. Possible read error: a much larger clone is one base away. V usage is TRBV20-1 and J usage is TRBJ2-3; TRBD2 matches 12 bases. This CDR3 has 19 residues. The J segment lost 4 bases and the V segment lost 5 bases, leaving 19 bases of the junction unmatched. CDR1 is DFQATT, CDR2 SNEGSKA, per germline (reference sequence). The CDR3 coding sequence is TGCAGTGCTCCTCGGACAGGAGATTGGACTAGCGGGAACGCAGATACGCAGTATTTT. Encoded protein: CSAPRTGDWTSGNADTQYF.

This chain links TRBV20-1 with TRBJ1-2; D call uncertain. V lost 2 bases and J lost 6, with 7 bases in between. The CDR3 spans 11 residues. The V gene's germline CDR1 is DFQATT and CDR2 SNEGSKA (reference sequence). The CDR3 DNA sequence: TGCAGTGCTAGATATGGTCATGGCTACACCTTC. Protein: CSARYGHGYTF.

CDR3 in amino acids: CASSPTQRGQPQHF. CDR3 coding DNA: TGTGCCAGCAGCCCTACCCAGAGAGGTCAGCCCCAGCATTTT. The chain combines TRBV27 with TRBJ1-5; no clear D gene. The CDR3 sequence is 14 residues long. The germline gives CDR1 MNHEY, CDR2 SMNVEV (reference sequence). Trimming pared 6 bases from V and 6 bases from J, leaving 15 bases between.

V and J are TRBV20-1 and TRBJ1-1, with D unresolved. There are 11 residues in the CDR3. Germline V gene sequence: CDR1 DFQATT, CDR2 SNEGSKA (reference sequence). Deletions cut 3 bases from V and 11 bases from J, with 13 bases between. CDR3 DNA sequence: TGCAGTGCTAGTTCGAATGCGGGGGCTTTCTTT. This sequence encodes CSASSNAGAFF.

This clonotype was detected ten times or more. The rearrangement joins TRBV20-1 to TRBJ1-5; 9 bases map to TRBD1. Germline CDR1 and CDR2: DFQATT and SNEGSKA (reference sequence). The V gene end was trimmed by 5 bases and the J gene end by 5 bases; junction bases not matched to a gene: 7. The CDR3 runs to 14 residues. This chain's CDR3 is CSADAGTGYQPQHF. CDR3 coding DNA: TGCAGTGCTGACGCCGGGACAGGGTATCAGCCCCAGCATTTT.